These 21 T cell receptor beta chains came from one sample sequenced in a study of cytomegalovirus exposure and HLA in healthy donors. Profiling relied on immunoSEQ multiplex PCR, and the TCRdb table lists in-frame clones only, not all of them. The sample lists about 360,000 clones, roughly 88% occurring once. Input material: PBMCs. These receptors all stem from a woman aged 18-35 years in good health and CMV-seronegative.

This clone was found once. The chain is built from TRBV4-1 and TRBJ2-1, with 8 nucleotides matching TRBD2. The CDR3 totals 15 residues. Germline loops: CDR1 MGHRA, CDR2 YSYEKL. Trimming at V came to 5 bases and at J to 4 bases, leaving 7 bases not matched to a gene. The CDR3 spells CASSASGGPYNEQFF. CDR3 nucleotide sequence: TGCGCCAGCAGCGCCAGCGGGGGCCCTTACAATGAGCAGTTCTTC.

The DNA for the CDR3 is TGCGCCAGCAGCTTGGCGTCCCGACAGGATCATTCACCCCTCCACTTT. It encodes CASSLASRQDHSPLHF. V and J are TRBV5-1 and TRBJ1-6; TRBD1 might be the D (6 bases). CDR1 is SGHRS and CDR2 is YFSETQ in the germline V gene. Trimming pared 0 bases from V and 8 bases from J, leaving 15 bases between. There are 16 residues in the CDR3.

This chain links TRBV5-4 with TRBJ2-5, with unresolved D. Trimming took off 1 base at V and 5 bases at J, with 18 bases between the two ends. Germline CDR1 SGHNT, CDR2 YYREEE (reference sequence). This CDR3 is built from 16 residues. CDR3 protein: CASSLSVAAVFETQYF. The CDR3 DNA reads as TGTGCCAGCAGCTTGTCCGTTGCGGCTGTTTTTGAGACCCAGTACTTC.

On this clone itself: Distinct nucleotide sequences in the sample also encode this CDR3. The V gene is TRBV6-5, the J gene TRBJ2-7, with D perhaps matching TRBD1 (5 bases). Deletions cut 0 bases from V and 2 bases from J, with 8 bases between. The CDR3 sequence is 14 residues long. Germline V gene lookup returns CDR1 MNHEY and CDR2 SVGAGI. CDR3 DNA sequence: TGTGCCAGCAGTTACTCTCAGGGCACCTACGAGCAGTACTTC. Its protein is CASSYSQGTYEQYF.

The chain is built from TRBV19 and TRBJ1-2, with D perhaps matching TRBD1 (6 bases). Trimming removed 5 bases from V and 3 bases from J, with 10 bases in between. This CDR3 comprises 13 residues. CDR1 is LNHDA, CDR2 SQIVND, per germline (reference sequence). The CDR3 loop reads CASSLNRDYGYTF. The CDR3 DNA follows: TGTGCCAGTAGTCTAAACAGGGACTATGGCTACACCTTC.

V gene TRBV5-1 combines with J gene TRBJ1-1; the D gene is possibly TRBD1 (6 bases). Germline V lookup: CDR1 SGHRS, CDR2 YFSETQ. This CDR3 has 17 amino acids. Trimming took off 4 bases at V and 3 bases at J, with 22 bases between the two ends. CDR3 DNA: TGCGCCAGCAGCCACGTCCGGGACACACCCATGGACACTGAAGCTTTCTTT. Protein: CASSHVRDTPMDTEAFF.

J is TRBJ1-2 and V is TRBV7-9, with 7 bases matching TRBD1. CDR1 is SEHNR, CDR2 FQNEAQ, per germline (reference sequence). The CDR3 loop spans 15 amino acids. V gave up 5 bases and J gave up 8 bases; unmatched junction bases: 14. The CDR3 DNA is TGTGCCAGCAGCCCATATGCGACAGGGTATGGCGGCTACACCTTC. As protein: CASSPYATGYGGYTF.

This clone occurred a few times. The chain combines TRBV28 with TRBJ1-5, with D hard to call. V was pared by 2 bases and J by 5 bases, with 4 bases between. Germline CDR1 is MDHEN and CDR2 is SYDVKM. The CDR3 is 12 residues long. CDR3 in amino acids: CASSLRDQPQHF. DNA of the CDR3: TGTGCCAGCAGTTTACGGGATCAGCCCCAGCATTTT. Looking up the rest from reference TRBV28 and TRBJ1-5 gives the full variable domain: DVKVTQSSRYLVKRTGEKVFLECVQDMDHENMFWYRQDPGLGLRLIYFSYDVKMKEKGDIPEGYSVSREKKERFSLILESASTNQTSMYLCASSLRDQPQHFGDGTRLSIL.

The rearrangement joins TRBV4-1 to TRBJ2-1; 12 bases align to TRBD2. Germline loops: CDR1 MGHRA, CDR2 YSYEKL. V dropped 3 bases and J dropped 5; count of bases not matched to a gene: 5. This CDR3 is built from 16 residues. In DNA, the CDR3 is TGCGCCAGCAGCCATCTAGCGGGGGGGCCCCACAATGAGCAGTTCTTC. Translating it yields CASSHLAGGPHNEQFF.

The chain carries TRBV7-2 and TRBJ1-2; 7 bases fit TRBD1. The V gene end was trimmed by 5 bases and the J gene end by 5 bases; junction bases not matched to a gene: 2. Germline lookup yields CDR1 SGHTA and CDR2 FQGNSA. The CDR3 is 12 residues long. CDR3 sequence (DNA): TGTGCCAGCAGCGCGACAGGGTATGGCTACACCTTC. This codes for CASSATGYGYTF. The complete variable domain, with remaining parts taken from reference TRBV7-2 and TRBJ1-2, reads GAGVSQSPSNKVTEKGKDVELRCDPISGHTALYWYRQSLGQGLEFLIYFQGNSAPDKSGLPSDRFSAERTGGSVSTLTIQRTQQEDSAVYLCASSATGYGYTFGSGTRLTVV.

V gene TRBV6-1 combines with J gene TRBJ1-6, with 7 bases that match TRBD1. This CDR3 contains 15 residues. Germline V gene data show CDR1 as MNHNS and CDR2 as SASEGT. Trimming took 5 bases from V and 3 from J; bases not matched to a gene: 4. The CDR3 DNA is TGTGCCAGCAGTACAGGGGATCACTATAATTCACCCCTCCACTTT. It specifies CASSTGDHYNSPLHF.

The J gene is TRBJ2-2, the V gene TRBV2; TRBD1 is a possible D gene (5 bases). This CDR3 region has 14 residues. The V gene lost 4 bases and the J gene lost 2 bases, with 8 bases spanning the gap. The germline CDR1 and CDR2 sequences are SNHLY and FYNNEI. CDR3 bases: TGTGCCAGCAGTGCAGGGCCAAACACCGGGGAGCTGTTTTTT. Residues: CASSAGPNTGELFF.

V and J are TRBV13 and TRBJ1-1; TRBD1 aligns across 7 bases. The V segment lost 4 bases and the J segment 4 bases; nucleotides outside the gene matches: 9. Germline-derived CDR1 and CDR2 are PRHDT and FYEKMQ (reference sequence). This CDR3 has 15 residues. The chain's CDR3 is CASSSWTGFSTEAFF. In DNA, the CDR3 is TGTGCCAGCAGCTCTTGGACAGGCTTTAGCACTGAAGCTTTCTTT.

V is TRBV27 and J is TRBJ2-7; TRBD1 aligns across 7 bases. Unmatched junction bases numbered 9, after V lost 5 bases and J lost 2 bases. The germline V gene encodes CDR1 MNHEY and CDR2 SMNVEV (reference sequence). This CDR3 contains 15 residues. CDR3 coding DNA: TGTGCCAGCAGTGCCCAAGCCGGGACAGCCTACGAGCAGTACTTC. Its translation: CASSAQAGTAYEQYF.

On this clone: Distinct nucleotide sequences in the sample also encode this CDR3. This chain connects TRBV7-9 to TRBJ2-5; 7 bases map to TRBD1. The V and J ends lost 2 bases and 5 bases, in that order; junction bases with no gene match: 5. Germline-derived CDR1 and CDR2 are SEHNR and FQNEAQ (reference sequence). The CDR3 spans 14 residues. CDR3: CASSLIGGRETQYF. The CDR3 DNA is TGTGCCAGCAGCTTAATAGGGGGCCGCGAGACCCAGTACTTC. Variable domain in full (rest from reference TRBV7-9 and TRBJ2-5): DTGVSQNPRHKITKRGQNVTFRCDPISEHNRLYWYRQTLGQGPEFLTYFQNEAQLEKSRLLSDRFSAERPKGSFSTLEIQRTEQGDSAMYLCASSLIGGRETQYFGPGTRLLVL.

This chain uses TRBV7-8 with TRBJ1-6; 7 bases align to TRBD1. This CDR3 region has 14 residues. With 5 bases clipped from V and 6 bases from J, the junction kept 4 bases outside the gene matches. Germline V gene lookup returns CDR1 SGHVS and CDR2 FQNEAQ. CDR3 amino acids: CASSRGTVNSPLHF. The CDR3 DNA reads as TGTGCCAGCAGCCGGGGGACAGTTAATTCACCCCTCCACTTT.

This rearrangement joins TRBV6-1 to TRBJ2-1; D perhaps matches TRBD1 (5 bases). The CDR3 covers 12 residues. Trimming pared 6 bases from V and 4 bases from J, leaving 7 bases between. The V gene's germline CDR1 is MNHNS and CDR2 SASEGT. The CDR3 coding sequence is TGTGCCAGCAGCCACAGGTACAATGAGCAGTTCTTC. Protein: CASSHRYNEQFF.

The chain joins TRBV6-1 to TRBJ2-5; D might be TRBD1 (6 bases). CDR3 length: 16 amino acids. Germline V gene lookup returns CDR1 MNHNS and CDR2 SASEGT. Trimming shortened V by 4 bases and J by 2 bases, and 17 bases separated the two germline ends. The DNA of the CDR3 is TGTGCCAGCAGTGCCTACACTAGTCAGGGGCAAGAGACCCAGTACTTC. Protein: CASSAYTSQGQETQYF.

V and J are TRBV5-6 and TRBJ2-7; TRBD2 matches 7 bases. Losses at the gene ends were 4 bases for V and 3 bases for J; bases not matched to a gene: 10. The CDR3 runs to 15 residues. CDR1 is SGHDT, CDR2 YYEEEE, per germline. The CDR3: CASSRGGLARYEQYF. Here the CDR3 DNA reads TGTGCCAGCAGCAGGGGAGGGCTAGCTCGCTACGAGCAGTACTTC.

This chain connects TRBV9 to TRBJ1-2; TRBD1 matches 7 bases. The CDR3 extends over 13 amino acids. Trimming took 3 bases from V and 7 from J; bases not matched to a gene: 6. In germline, CDR1 is SGDLS, CDR2 YYNGEE. The CDR3 sequence is CASSARQGGGYTF. The CDR3 nucleotides are TGTGCCAGCAGCGCACGACAGGGCGGTGGCTACACCTTC.

The sample holds one count of this clone. The rearrangement uses TRBV5-6 and TRBJ2-1; 10 nucleotides match TRBD2. After removal of 0 bases from V and 3 bases from J, the junction contained 3 bases not matched to a gene. CDR3 length equals 16 residues. Germline CDR1 is SGHDT and CDR2 is YYEEEE. The CDR3 DNA sequence: TGTGCCAGCAGCTTGGGACTAGCGGGTATCTACAATGAGCAGTTCTTC. Its protein product is CASSLGLAGIYNEQFF.